The 30 T cell receptor beta chains listed next were all sequenced from one sample in a study of monozygotic twins with cystic fibrosis. The protocol was immunoSEQ multiplex PCR, while the TCRdb copy is restricted to in-frame clones and leaves out a portion. The sample shows some 11,000 clones, approximately 96% of them seen only once. Material: blood. Source of these receptors: a boy aged 5-17 years with cystic fibrosis.

This rearrangement joins TRBV5-1 to TRBJ1-5; 8 bases align to TRBD1. The CDR3 has 14 amino acids. Germline V lookup: CDR1 SGHRS, CDR2 YFSETQ. With 4 bases clipped from V and 5 bases from J, the junction kept 5 bases outside the gene matches. The DNA of the CDR3 is TGCGCCAGCAGCAAAACAGGGGGAGATCAGCCCCAGCATTTT. Encoded protein: CASSKTGGDQPQHF.

The chain combines TRBV5-6 with TRBJ2-7, with 9 bases lining up with TRBD2. The germline V gene has CDR1 SGHDT and CDR2 YYEEEE. The CDR3 is 17 amino acids. Germline trimming cut 0 bases from V and 2 bases from J; bases unmatched to any gene: 9. The CDR3 is CASSLAIAGVRAYEQYF. In DNA form, the CDR3 reads TGTGCCAGCAGCTTGGCAATAGCGGGAGTTCGGGCCTACGAGCAGTACTTC.

For the CDR3, the DNA is TGTGCCAGCAGCCCACGGGACTCTATAGCCAAAAACATTCAGTACTTC. Translated, it gives CASSPRDSIAKNIQYF. The chain couples TRBV7-9 to TRBJ2-4; D may be TRBD2 (6 bases). Trimming removed 5 bases from V and 0 bases from J, with 14 bases in between. Germline CDR1 and CDR2: SEHNR and FQNEAQ (reference sequence). CDR3 size: 16 residues.

This chain uses TRBV27 with TRBJ2-7, with D unresolved. Per the germline V gene, CDR1 is MNHEY and CDR2 is SMNVEV (reference sequence). The CDR3 sequence is 15 residues long. The V and J ends lost 6 bases and 4 bases respectively, with 19 bases between them. The CDR3 loop is CASRQTPQRPYEQYF. CDR3 DNA: TGTGCCAGCAGACAGACCCCCCAGAGGCCTTACGAGCAGTACTTC.

The CDR3 here is CASSPRQGYGYTF. For the CDR3, the DNA is TGTGCCAGCAGCCCCCGACAGGGCTACGGCTACACCTTC. The V gene is TRBV4-2, the J gene TRBJ1-2; TRBD1 matches 7 bases. The J segment lost 8 bases and the V segment lost 4 bases, leaving 7 bases of the junction unmatched. Per the germline V gene, CDR1 is LGHNA and CDR2 is YNFKEQ. The CDR3 runs to 13 residues.

The CDR3: CAWSPGLRTYEQYF. The CDR3 DNA follows: TGTGCCTGGAGTCCCGGCCTCCGTACCTACGAGCAGTACTTC. The J gene is TRBJ2-7, the V gene TRBV30; no definite D call. The germline gives CDR1 GTSNPN, CDR2 SVGIG (reference sequence). The CDR3 length is 14 residues. Trimming removed 2 bases from V and 2 bases from J, with 13 bases in between.

This clone has just one count. This chain uses TRBV9 with TRBJ1-4; the match to TRBD1 covers 7 bases. The CDR3 totals 17 residues. In germline, CDR1 is SGDLS, CDR2 YYNGEE. The junction had 11 bases not matched to a gene; V was cut back by 3 bases and J by 3 bases. In DNA, the CDR3 is TGTGCCAGCAGCGCTACCGGGACAGCCCGTTCTAATGAAAAACTGTTTTTT. Residues: CASSATGTARSNEKLFF. Full variable domain (remainder filled in from reference TRBV9 and TRBJ1-4): DSGVTQTPKHLITATGQRVTLRCSPRSGDLSVYWYQQSLDQGLQFLIQYYNGEERAKGNILERFSAQQFPDLHSELNLSSLELGDSALYFCASSATGTARSNEKLFFGSGTQLSVL.

This clone was counted once. The chain has TRBV7-8 and TRBJ1-2; 9 bases line up with TRBD1. The V and J ends lost 5 bases and 4 bases, in that order; junction bases with no gene match: 20. CDR3 length equals 19 residues. CDR1 and CDR2 from the germline V gene are SGHVS and FQNEAQ. This CDR3 is CASSLWGGQGPSGVYGYTF. The CDR3 nucleotides read TGTGCCAGCAGCCTTTGGGGGGGACAGGGACCCTCCGGGGTCTATGGCTACACCTTC.

The chain carries TRBV14 and TRBJ2-7; D unclear. V was pared by 4 bases and J by 7 bases, with 14 bases between. The CDR3 runs 13 residues. The germline CDR1 and CDR2 sequences are SGHDN and FVKESK. The CDR3 is CASSPTSQGEQYF. The DNA for the CDR3 is TGTGCCAGCAGCCCGACAAGTCAAGGGGAGCAGTACTTC.

This clone was detected only once. The gene calls are TRBV9 and TRBJ2-1, with 7 bases identical to TRBD2. V lost 0 bases to trimming and J lost 2 bases; unmatched junction nucleotides: 2. This CDR3 has 15 residues. The germline CDR1 and CDR2 sequences are SGDLS and YYNGEE. CDR3 loop: CASSVDSGAYNEQFF. The CDR3 region has the DNA TGTGCCAGCAGCGTAGACAGCGGGGCCTACAATGAGCAGTTCTTC.

The chain is built from TRBV7-6 and TRBJ2-3, with D unresolved. The germline V and J ends were trimmed by 1 base and 5 bases, with 7 bases remaining between them. Germline CDR1 SGHVS, CDR2 FNYEAQ. This CDR3 region has 13 residues. The chain's CDR3 is CASSLEVLDTQYF. The CDR3 DNA reads TGTGCCAGCAGCTTAGAAGTCCTAGATACGCAGTATTTT.

V usage is TRBV7-2 and J usage is TRBJ2-4; D remains unclear. The ends were cut back, 3 bases at V and 1 base at J, with 1 base in the middle. Germline CDR1 and CDR2: SGHTA and FQGNSA. The length of the CDR3 is 12 residues. For the CDR3, the DNA is TGTGCCAGCAGCTTTGCCAAAAACATTCAGTACTTC. It is translated as CASSFAKNIQYF. Supplemented by reference TRBV7-2 and TRBJ2-4, the full variable domain reads GAGVSQSPSNKVTEKGKDVELRCDPISGHTALYWYRQSLGQGLEFLIYFQGNSAPDKSGLPSDRFSAERTGGSVSTLTIQRTQQEDSAVYLCASSFAKNIQYFGAGTRLSVL.

This chain's CDR3 is CASSLGLADPVRETQYF. The CDR3 DNA sequence: TGTGCCAGCAGCTTGGGACTAGCGGACCCCGTACGGGAGACCCAGTACTTC. This chain uses TRBV5-8 with TRBJ2-5; 9 nucleotides agree with TRBD2. The ends lost 0 bases at V and 5 bases at J; junction bases unmatched: 11. The CDR3 has 17 residues. The germline V gene has CDR1 SGHTS and CDR2 YDEGEE.

This sequence joins TRBV12-5 and TRBJ1-1; D is uncertain. The CDR3 covers 19 residues. V was cut by 0 bases and J by 4 bases, with 24 bases left in between. Looked up from germline, CDR1 is LGHNT and CDR2 is FRNRAP. The CDR3 is CASGLVHDGKTASGTEAFF. Written as DNA, the CDR3 is TGTGCTAGTGGTTTGGTACATGACGGGAAGACGGCCAGCGGCACTGAAGCTTTCTTT.

The genes are TRBV9 and TRBJ2-2; D not resolved. This CDR3 spans 16 amino acids. Deletions cut 0 bases from V and 0 bases from J, with 9 bases between. CDR1 and CDR2 (germline): SGDLS, YYNGEE. CDR3 in amino acids: CASSVGPNANTGELFF. The CDR3 coding sequence is TGTGCCAGCAGCGTAGGTCCAAACGCGAACACCGGGGAGCTGTTTTTT.

The chain uses TRBV5-6 and TRBJ2-6; D ambiguous. Trimming removed 0 bases from V and 2 bases from J, with 6 bases in between. This CDR3 comprises 15 residues. Germline V lookup: CDR1 SGHDT, CDR2 YYEEEE. The CDR3 loop is CASSLVVTGANVLTF. The CDR3 region has the DNA TGTGCCAGCAGCTTGGTCGTCACTGGGGCCAACGTCCTGACTTTC.

The chain employs TRBV12-5 and TRBJ2-1; 9 nucleotides align to TRBD2. From germline, CDR1 is LGHNT and CDR2 FRNRAP. Germline trimming cut 0 bases from V and 7 bases from J; bases unmatched to any gene: 13. This CDR3 has 18 residues. The CDR3 DNA reads as TGTGCTAGTGGTTTGGTACCCGACGGCGGGAGGGCCGTTAATGAGCAGTTCTTC. Translating it yields CASGLVPDGGRAVNEQFF.

The genes are TRBV4-2 and TRBJ1-1; no clear D gene. V lost 0 bases and J 0 bases, leaving 8 bases between the germline ends. Germline CDR1 and CDR2: LGHNA and YNFKEQ. This CDR3 region has 15 residues. CDR3 in DNA: TGTGCCAGCAGCCAAGATTTTAAGGTGAACACTGAAGCTTTCTTT. Amino acid sequence: CASSQDFKVNTEAFF.

The rearrangement joins TRBV11-2 to TRBJ2-7; D is undetermined. V was pared by 4 bases and J by 6 bases, with 13 bases between. The CDR3 consists of 13 residues. In germline, CDR1 is SGHAT, CDR2 FQNNGV. This CDR3 reads CASSSLSSGEQYF. As DNA, the CDR3 is TGTGCCAGCAGCTCCCTCTCCTCGGGCGAGCAGTACTTC.

Concerning this clone: Other DNA sequences in the same sample also yield this CDR3. This chain links TRBV27 with TRBJ1-1; tentatively, D is TRBD1 (5 bases). Trimming stripped 2 bases from V and 1 base from J, with 5 bases between. CDR3 length: 13 residues. Germline lookup yields CDR1 MNHEY and CDR2 SMNVEV (reference sequence). The CDR3 sequence: CASSLGGNTEAFF. CDR3 DNA sequence: TGTGCCAGCAGTTTAGGGGGGAACACTGAAGCTTTCTTT.

This rearrangement joins TRBV9 to TRBJ2-7, with a possible D match to TRBD1 (5 bases). Germline loops: CDR1 SGDLS, CDR2 YYNGEE. Trimming shortened V by 0 bases and J by 4 bases, and 11 bases separated the two germline ends. The CDR3 extends over 14 amino acids. CDR3 nucleotide sequence: TGTGCCAGCAGCGTAGGAATAGGGGCATACGAGCAGTACTTC. Residues: CASSVGIGAYEQYF.

The CDR3 region is CASINLKAPGTAAYEQYF. CDR3 in DNA: TGTGCCAGCATTAACCTTAAGGCACCCGGGACAGCGGCCTACGAGCAGTACTTC. The rearrangement uses TRBV27 and TRBJ2-7; TRBD1 agrees at 7 bases. Losses at the gene ends were 7 bases for V and 2 bases for J; bases not matched to a gene: 20. CDR3 length equals 18 residues. The germline gives CDR1 MNHEY, CDR2 SMNVEV (reference sequence).

This chain's CDR3 is CASRVGLTRSGYTF. The CDR3 nucleotides are TGTGCCAGCAGGGTTGGACTGACGCGTTCGGGCTACACCTTC. The chain links TRBV2 to TRBJ1-2; no clear D gene. Germline-derived CDR1 and CDR2 are SNHLY and FYNNEI. V was shortened by 6 bases and J by 8 bases, with 19 bases between the two germline ends. CDR3 length: 14 residues.

This clone was seen only once. The chain recombines TRBV5-4 with TRBJ2-5; tentative D call: TRBD1 (6 bases). Trimming pared 4 bases from V and 5 bases from J, leaving 18 bases between. Germline lookup yields CDR1 SGHNT and CDR2 YYREEE (reference sequence). The CDR3 loop spans 15 amino acids. CDR3 sequence reads: CASSGKRQAPETQYF. The DNA for the CDR3 is TGTGCCAGCAGCGGAAAAAGACAGGCCCCCGAGACCCAGTACTTC.

The gene calls are TRBV6-5 and TRBJ1-1; 7 nucleotides match TRBD1. With 2 bases clipped from V and 5 bases from J, the junction kept 8 bases outside the gene matches. This CDR3 is 15 amino acids long. Germline lookup yields CDR1 MNHEY and CDR2 SVGAGI. The CDR3 nucleotides read TGTGCCAGCAGTTACAGGGGAAACAGGGGAACTGAAGCTTTCTTT. It specifies CASSYRGNRGTEAFF.

CDR3 loop: CASSASGLAGAASYNEQFF. The CDR3 coding sequence is TGTGCCAGCAGCGCCTCCGGACTAGCGGGGGCCGCCTCCTACAATGAGCAGTTCTTC. V and J are TRBV9 and TRBJ2-1, with 13 bases that match TRBD2. The CDR3 spans 19 residues. With V trimmed by 3 bases and J by 0 bases, 9 bases remained unmatched. The germline gives CDR1 SGDLS, CDR2 YYNGEE.

The rearrangement uses TRBV6-1 and TRBJ1-2; D gene unclear. From germline, CDR1 is MNHNS and CDR2 SASEGT. Deletions cut 5 bases from V and 5 bases from J, with 9 bases between. CDR3 size: 12 residues. In nucleotides, the CDR3 is TGTGCCAGCAGTAAGACTGGGTATGGCTACACCTTC. Translated, it gives CASSKTGYGYTF.

The rearrangement uses TRBV27 and TRBJ2-1, with D unclear. The germline V and J ends were trimmed by 7 bases and 7 bases, with 8 bases remaining between them. CDR1 and CDR2 (germline): MNHEY, SMNVEV (reference sequence). The CDR3 extends over 11 amino acids. CDR3 sequence reads: CASKGWNEQFF. CDR3 nucleotide sequence: TGTGCCAGCAAGGGTTGGAATGAGCAGTTCTTC.

This rearrangement joins TRBV19 to TRBJ2-7; TRBD2 agrees at 9 bases. With 3 bases clipped from V and 5 bases from J, the junction kept 8 bases outside the gene matches. The CDR3 spans 15 residues. Germline V gene data show CDR1 as LNHDA and CDR2 as SQIVND (reference sequence). The CDR3 DNA sequence: TGTGCCAGTAGTATCACTAGCGGGCCTTGGGACGAGCAGTACTTC. Translating it yields CASSITSGPWDEQYF.

The chain couples TRBV29-1 to TRBJ2-5; 7 bases are a match to TRBD2. The J call may be faulty, since TRBJ2-7 better matches the DNA end. CDR3 size: 15 residues. Per germline, CDR1 SQVTM and CDR2 ANQGSEA. The CDR3 DNA reads as TGCAGCGTCAAACCGGGAGGCGCGGTCTCCTACGAGCAGTACTTC. Residues: CSVKPGGAVSYEQYF.